In its sample, the clone carrying this T cell receptor beta chain was seen a few times. Its antigen is unknown. This entry is derived from a study of T-cell reconstitution after alpha-beta-depleted transplantation in children. Study findings and constraints: Reportedly, alpha-beta T cells present about two months post-transplant originated from several hundred expanded clones of graft origin. Recipient T cells and thymic progenitors that survived gave rise to the high TCRbeta diversity observed at day 60 in some patients. By one year post-transplant, T-cell counts and diversity largely arose from T cells that were newly produced.

Using unique molecular identifiers, the investigators prepared the TCRbeta library. TCRdb reprocessed the PCR reads with MiXCR, giving one entry per CDR3 protein. In the table there are about 830,000 distinct CDR3 sequences, around 15% of which are singletons. This material consisted of PBMCs, mostly from graft donor cells, taken 360 days after TCRalphabeta/CD19-depleted stem cell transplant. The sequence was obtained from a male patient younger than 18 who had a stem cell transplant for acute lymphoblastic leukemia, so the T cells may come from the graft donor.

The CDR3 DNA is TGCGCCAGCAGCAAGGCCGGCAGGGGAGTGAACACTGAAGCTTTCTTT. Protein: CASSKAGRGVNTEAFF. This chain uses TRBV5-1 with TRBJ1-1; maybe TRBD1 (6 bases). This CDR3 spans 16 amino acids. Trimming took 4 bases from V and 0 from J, leaving 16 bases between them. Germline CDR1 and CDR2: SGHRS and YFSETQ.